This T cell receptor beta chain originates from a study of cytomegalovirus exposure and HLA in healthy donors. Study-wide findings and caveats: Among TCR beta chains, those listed as cytomegalovirus-associated numbered under 200.

In the case of this clone: What it binds is unknown.

The germline gives CDR1 MNHEY, CDR2 SMNVEV (reference sequence). V lost 8 bases, J lost 4 bases, and 16 bases stayed unmatched. The CDR3 extends over 18 amino acids. Researchers ran the PCR with 60 Vbeta and 13 Jbeta primers. Sequencing was performed with immunoSEQ multiplex PCR; in TCRdb, only in-frame clones are kept and a portion is missing. The sample has some 150,000 clones, 75% to 80% seen once. The rearrangement links TRBV27 to TRBJ2-6; 8 bases agree with TRBD1. Sequenced: PBMCs. The sequence derives from a middle-aged man in good health and CMV-seropositive. Here the CDR3 reads CASSRTGIDLRGANVLTF. The CDR3 DNA reads as TGTGCCAGCTCCCGGACAGGGATCGACCTAAGAGGGGCCAACGTCCTGACTTTC.